Following are 5 T cell receptor beta chains from one sample sequenced in a study of Ad26.COV2.S vaccination and SARS-CoV-2 variants. Treatment here: 15 to 20 received Ad26.COV2.S at low or high dose, single or two shots; about five received placebo; per-sample allocation not given. After the first vaccine or placebo injection, samples were drawn on day 63. Sequenced by immunoSEQ multiplex PCR; TCRdb stores in-frame clones only, minus some. The data contain a few hundred thousand clones, roughly 80% of them singletons. The source was peripheral blood, collected in a trial of Ad26.COV2.S vaccine versus placebo. These receptors were taken from a person between 18 and 60 years old who received the Ad26.COV2.S COVID-19 vaccine or a placebo.

The genes are TRBV4-1 and TRBJ1-2; 8 nucleotides line up with TRBD1. There are 15 residues in the CDR3. Per germline, CDR1 MGHRA and CDR2 YSYEKL. Unmatched junction bases numbered 7, after V lost 5 bases and J lost 2 bases. CDR3 region: CASSYPGQGNYGYTF. The DNA for the CDR3 is TGCGCCAGCAGCTACCCAGGACAGGGCAACTATGGCTACACCTTC.

The V gene is TRBV6-6, the J gene TRBJ2-2; TRBD2 matches at 7 bases. The germline gives CDR1 MNHNY, CDR2 SVGAGI (reference sequence). The V segment lost 4 bases and the J segment 6 bases; nucleotides outside the gene matches: 5. The CDR3 length is 14 residues. The CDR3 loop reads CASSFRGGAGELFF. CDR3 sequence (DNA): TGTGCCAGCAGTTTTCGCGGGGGAGCCGGGGAGCTGTTTTTT.

CDR3 DNA sequence: TGTGCCAGCAGTGGGGCTGGAGGGAGGGCGCCCTACGAGCAGTACTTC. This sequence encodes CASSGAGGRAPYEQYF. The chain employs TRBV2 and TRBJ2-7; 7 nucleotides line up with TRBD2. V dropped 4 bases and J dropped 2; count of bases not matched to a gene: 11. The CDR3 spans 16 residues. Germline CDR1 SNHLY, CDR2 FYNNEI.

The rearrangement links TRBV5-1 to TRBJ1-3; 7 bases map to TRBD1. The CDR3 is 14 amino acids. The ends lost 1 base at V and 8 bases at J; junction bases unmatched: 6. Looked up from germline, CDR1 is SGHRS and CDR2 is YFSETQ. The CDR3, as DNA: TGCGCCAGCAGCTTGCAGGGGGGGACGGACACCATATATTTT. It encodes CASSLQGGTDTIYF.

The rearrangement joins TRBV11-3 to TRBJ2-2, with D possibly being TRBD2 (5 bases). From germline, CDR1 is SGHNT and CDR2 YENEEA. This CDR3 comprises 12 residues. Trimming took 3 bases from V and 7 from J, leaving 6 bases between them. Written as DNA, the CDR3 is TGTGCCAGCAGCTTTCGGGGCGGGGAGCTGTTTTTT. Its translation: CASSFRGGELFF.